Only a few counts were recorded for the clone carrying this T cell receptor (beta chain). Some clones are missing from TCRdb's copy, which holds only in-frame ones; the method was immunoSEQ multiplex PCR. The table records approximately 530,000 clones, less than 90% of them present only once. Seattle's enrolled individuals joined amid active infection and were then monitored longitudinally. The data derive from a study of blood T cell repertoires in COVID-19. The CDR3 contains 12 residues. Trimming at V came to 7 bases and at J to 6 bases, leaving 5 bases not matched to a gene. The germline CDR1 and CDR2 sequences are LNHDA and SQIVND (reference sequence).

This clonotype was sampled from a woman aged 45-60 years with COVID-19, enrolled during active disease. Sequencing was performed on peripheral blood. The chain is built from TRBV19 and TRBJ1-2; TRBD1 matches at 7 bases. CDR3 in amino acids: CASTGGDDGYTF. The CDR3 DNA is TGTGCCAGTACAGGGGGAGACGATGGCTACACCTTC.